These 20 T cell receptor beta chains were sequenced from one sample in a study of shared clonotypes between healthy human individuals. Sequencing used immunoSEQ multiplex PCR; TCRdb keeps in-frame clones, though not all of them. The top ten hold 0.36% of the sample, which has 1,400,000 or so clones, 97% to 99% seen once. Material: naive CD4+ T cells sorted from blood. Indicated subset: CD45RA+ positively selected. These TCRs come from a man under 40 in good health.

This chain uses TRBV5-4 with TRBJ2-4; 9 positions agree with TRBD2. With V trimmed by 0 bases and J by 7 bases, 5 bases remained unmatched. The CDR3 has 15 amino acids. Germline loops: CDR1 SGHNT, CDR2 YYREEE (reference sequence). Here the CDR3 DNA reads TGTGCCAGCAGCTTGGAGAGCGGGGGGACGAACATTCAGTACTTC. Protein product: CASSLESGGTNIQYF.

The chain joins TRBV11-2 to TRBJ2-1; 14 nucleotides match TRBD2. The CDR3 contains 18 residues. After removal of 5 bases from V and 6 bases from J, the junction contained 12 bases not matched to a gene. CDR1 SGHAT and CDR2 FQNNGV come from the germline V gene. The chain's CDR3 is CASSPGLAGGFSSNEQFF. CDR3 nucleotides: TGTGCCAGCAGCCCAGGACTAGCGGGAGGTTTTAGTAGCAATGAGCAGTTCTTC.

Comment on this clone: The same CDR3 can be traced to other DNA sequences in this sample. The chain uses TRBV28 and TRBJ1-5; the D is unclear. Germline lookup yields CDR1 MDHEN and CDR2 SYDVKM. The V end lost 4 bases, the J end lost 4 bases, and 8 bases lay between the germline ends. The CDR3 totals 13 residues. The CDR3 loop reads CASSWGANQPQHF. The CDR3 DNA reads as TGTGCCAGCAGTTGGGGTGCGAATCAGCCCCAGCATTTT.

A single count supports this clone. The chain combines TRBV9 with TRBJ2-7, with unresolved D. The V gene's germline CDR1 is SGDLS and CDR2 YYNGEE. Trimming pared 0 bases from V and 0 bases from J, leaving 4 bases between. The CDR3 loop spans 13 amino acids. Here the CDR3 reads CASSVVYSYEQYF. Written as DNA, the CDR3 is TGTGCCAGCAGCGTAGTATACTCCTACGAGCAGTACTTC.

The chain joins TRBV25-1 to TRBJ2-3; unclear D gene. V lost 5 bases to trimming and J lost 0 bases, with 6 bases between them. The CDR3 has 13 amino acids. Germline CDR1 reads MGHDK; CDR2 reads SYGVNS. The CDR3 region is CASSLPSTDTQYF. The CDR3 coding sequence is TGTGCCAGCAGTCTTCCGAGCACAGATACGCAGTATTTT.

This chain links TRBV7-9 with TRBJ2-5; D is possibly TRBD2 (6 bases). In germline, CDR1 is SEHNR, CDR2 FQNEAQ (reference sequence). CDR3 length: 15 residues. V shed 8 bases and J shed 2 bases, with 18 bases lying between them. The CDR3 reads CASSFGTSQQETQYF. The DNA for the CDR3 is TGTGCCAGCTCCTTTGGGACTTCACAACAAGAGACCCAGTACTTC.

V is TRBV18 and J is TRBJ2-1; D is perhaps TRBD1 or TRBD2 (5 bases each). V dropped 2 bases and J dropped 5 bases, with 13 bases sitting between them. The CDR3 consists of 15 residues. The germline gives CDR1 KGHSH, CDR2 LQKENI. In DNA form, the CDR3 reads TGTGCCAGCTCACCAGCTACCGGGGCACACAATGAGCAGTTCTTC. Its protein product is CASSPATGAHNEQFF.

V is TRBV7-7 and J is TRBJ2-1; weak D call: TRBD2 (5 bases). Germline lookup yields CDR1 SSHAT and CDR2 FNYEAQ (reference sequence). The CDR3 has 15 amino acids. V dropped 5 bases and J dropped 5 bases, with 16 bases sitting between them. CDR3 sequence (DNA): TGTGCCAGCAGCCGTAGCTGGAGGCCAGACAATGAGCAGTTCTTC. This sequence encodes CASSRSWRPDNEQFF.

The CDR3 protein is CASTGTSRDNEQFF. The CDR3 DNA sequence: TGTGCCAGCACCGGGACTAGCAGAGACAATGAGCAGTTCTTC. The genes are TRBV2 and TRBJ2-1, with 9 bases lining up with TRBD2. CDR1 SNHLY and CDR2 FYNNEI come from the germline V gene. V lost 7 bases to trimming and J lost 5 bases; unmatched junction nucleotides: 6. There are 14 residues in the CDR3.

The chain links TRBV18 to TRBJ2-2; 11 bases map to TRBD1. Germline V CDR1 and CDR2: KGHSH, LQKENI. This CDR3 has 18 amino acids. V was pared by 1 base and J by 5 bases, with 9 bases of the junction left unmatched. The DNA of the CDR3 is TGTGCCAGCTCACCACGAAACACCGGGACAGGGGGTACCGGGGAGCTGTTTTTT. Its translation: CASSPRNTGTGGTGELFF. The full variable domain, its missing parts supplied by reference TRBV18 and TRBJ2-2, is NAGVMQNPRHLVRRRGQEARLRCSPMKGHSHVYWYRQLPEEGLKFMVYLQKENIIDESGMPKERFSAEFPKEGPSILRIQQVVRGDSAAYFCASSPRNTGTGGTGELFFGEGSRLTVL.

To note about this clone: Other nucleotide sequences in the sample specify the same CDR3. The chain couples TRBV5-1 to TRBJ2-2; 10 nucleotides align to TRBD2. The germline gives CDR1 SGHRS, CDR2 YFSETQ. The CDR3 extends over 15 amino acids. Losses at the gene ends were 0 bases for V and 5 bases for J; bases not matched to a gene: 1. The CDR3 reads CASSLVAGGTGELFF. The DNA of the CDR3 is TGCGCCAGCAGCTTGGTAGCGGGAGGTACCGGGGAGCTGTTTTTT.

On this clone: This sample also contains other DNA sequences that code for the same CDR3. This chain links TRBV5-1 with TRBJ1-2; a weak D match, TRBD1 (5 bases). This CDR3 has 15 residues. V lost 0 bases, J lost 3 bases, and 12 bases lay in between. Per the germline V gene, CDR1 is SGHRS and CDR2 is YFSETQ. Here the CDR3 DNA reads TGCGCCAGCAGCTTGGGTCAGGGACCTTACTATGGCTACACCTTC. Translation gives CASSLGQGPYYGYTF. Full variable domain (remainder filled in from reference TRBV5-1 and TRBJ1-2): KAGVTQTPRYLIKTRGQQVTLSCSPISGHRSVSWYQQTPGQGLQFLFEYFSETQRNKGNFPGRFSGRQFSNSRSEMNVSTLELGDSALYLCASSLGQGPYYGYTFGSGTRLTVV.

The V call is TRBV10-3, the J call TRBJ1-1, with D perhaps matching TRBD1 (6 bases). The CDR3 spans 13 residues. V was pared by 0 bases and J by 10 bases, with 12 bases between. Germline V CDR1 and CDR2: ENHRY, SYGVKD. CDR3 residues: CAISESMGAGAFF. The CDR3, as DNA: TGTGCCATCAGTGAGTCGATGGGGGCAGGAGCTTTCTTT.

The chain employs TRBV5-4 and TRBJ1-1; D might be TRBD1 (5 bases). The CDR3 runs 16 residues. The germline V gene encodes CDR1 SGHNT and CDR2 YYREEE (reference sequence). V lost 4 bases to trimming and J lost 1 base, with 17 bases between them. For the CDR3, the DNA is TGTGCCAGCAGCAATACCTTGGGACGGGGGAACACTGAAGCTTTCTTT. It translates to CASSNTLGRGNTEAFF.

This rearrangement joins TRBV5-4 to TRBJ2-1; D may be TRBD2 (6 bases). CDR1 and CDR2 (germline): SGHNT, YYREEE (reference sequence). Trimming left V 0 bases short and J 6 bases short, with 16 bases between. The CDR3 is made up of 16 amino acids. The CDR3, as DNA: TGTGCCAGCAGCTTGGTTATAGCGAGGAGGGGCAATGAGCAGTTCTTC. Translation: CASSLVIARRGNEQFF.

The chain carries TRBV11-3 and TRBJ2-1; 7 nucleotides align to TRBD1. Germline CDR1 SGHNT, CDR2 YENEEA. The V gene end was trimmed by 5 bases and the J gene end by 10 bases; junction bases not matched to a gene: 11. This CDR3 is built from 14 residues. CDR3 DNA: TGTGCCAGCAGCGCTTCTACAGGGGCAGGGGAGCAGTTCTTC. Protein product: CASSASTGAGEQFF.

The chain recombines TRBV5-1 with TRBJ2-2, with D possibly matching TRBD2 (6 bases). CDR1 SGHRS and CDR2 YFSETQ come from the germline V gene. This CDR3 has 15 amino acids. Deletions cut 2 bases from V and 5 bases from J, with 13 bases between. In DNA form, the CDR3 reads TGCGCCAGCAGCTTTAGCGGAAAAGAGACCGGGGAGCTGTTTTTT. It specifies CASSFSGKETGELFF.

The rearrangement uses TRBV28 and TRBJ2-7, with D perhaps TRBD1 (5 bases). The CDR3 is 19 residues long. Deletions cut 7 bases from V and 4 bases from J, with 32 bases between. Germline CDR1 MDHEN, CDR2 SYDVKM. This CDR3 reads CASIKGALFFHFSDYEQYF. Here the CDR3 DNA reads TGTGCCAGCATTAAAGGGGCCCTATTCTTCCACTTCTCAGATTACGAGCAGTACTTC.

The chain recombines TRBV6-5 with TRBJ2-7, with 12 bases that match TRBD1. CDR1 and CDR2 from the germline V gene are MNHEY and SVGAGI. J was trimmed by 6 bases and V by 6 bases; bases with no gene match: 9. The CDR3 has 15 amino acids. The CDR3 reads CASSPPGTGGAEQYF. The DNA of the CDR3 is TGTGCCAGCAGCCCCCCCGGGACAGGGGGCGCCGAGCAGTACTTC.

The chain uses TRBV2 and TRBJ2-5; TRBD2 matches 10 bases. After removal of 5 bases from V and 7 bases from J, the junction contained 13 bases not matched to a gene. The CDR3 extends over 16 amino acids. The germline gives CDR1 SNHLY, CDR2 FYNNEI. As DNA, the CDR3 is TGTGCCAGCAGTTCTCAGGCCCTAGCGGGAGTGGGGACCCAGTACTTC. It yields the protein CASSSQALAGVGTQYF.